Described below is a single T cell receptor (beta chain) sequence and its context. Antigen: not known. One entry per CDR3 protein, called by TCRdb with MiXCR from the 5' RACE reads. Among about 430,000 distinct CDR3 sequences listed, less than 20% were seen once. This record comes from a study of identical twins. General study points: Fewer insertions were carried by abundant cord blood beta clonotypes, but none was seen in memory repertoires. Because invariant MAIT and iNKT cells could be present, zero-insertion analyses could be partly confounded.

Every donor was a healthy Caucasian. Germline assignment: CDR1 MNHNS and CDR2 SASEGT. The CDR3 has 16 amino acids. Deletions cut 7 bases from V and 1 base from J, with 16 bases between. This chain joins TRBV6-1 and TRBJ2-2; no clear D gene. The clonotype was recovered from a man aged 45-60 years in good health. The sample consisted of naive T cells sorted from blood. The CDR3 region has the DNA TGTGCCAGCAAAACCGTCACGGCGCGGAACACCGGGGAGCTGTTTTTT. It specifies CASKTVTARNTGELFF.